These 15 T cell receptor beta chains were all obtained from the same sample, sequenced in a study of blood T cell repertoires in COVID-19. Sequenced by immunoSEQ multiplex PCR; TCRdb stores in-frame clones only, minus some. The table records some 310,000 clones, 90% of them present only once. Sequencing used peripheral blood. These TCRs come from a woman aged 40 to 49 with COVID-19, enrolled during active disease.

This clone was seen a handful of times. This CDR3 is also generated by other DNA sequences in the sample. This chain connects TRBV15 to TRBJ1-1, with a possible D match to TRBD1 (6 bases). Germline V CDR1 and CDR2: LNHNV, YYDKDF (reference sequence). Trimming cost V 0 bases and J 5 bases, with 10 bases left between them. This CDR3 region has 14 residues. The CDR3 region has the DNA TGTGCCACCAGCAGAGATACAGGGAGAACTGAAGCTTTCTTT. Encoded protein: CATSRDTGRTEAFF.

The chain carries TRBV30 and TRBJ1-5; D perhaps matches TRBD1 (6 bases). This CDR3 spans 14 amino acids. Deletions cut 0 bases from V and 6 bases from J, with 12 bases between. CDR1 is GTSNPN, CDR2 SVGIG, per germline (reference sequence). CDR3 sequence (DNA): TGTGCCTGGAGTGTAGACAGGTCCTTTCAGCCCCAGCATTTT. Translation gives CAWSVDRSFQPQHF.

This chain uses TRBV27 with TRBJ1-3; 8 positions match TRBD1. The CDR3 runs 15 residues. V trimming: 5 bases; J trimming: 0 bases; junction bases outside the gene matches: 3. CDR1 and CDR2 (germline): MNHEY, SMNVEV (reference sequence). CDR3: CASSRDRFSGNTIYF. CDR3 DNA: TGTGCCAGCAGTAGGGACAGGTTCTCTGGAAACACCATATATTTT.

The V call is TRBV28, the J call TRBJ2-7, with D possibly TRBD2 on 6 matching bases. The V end was cut by 5 bases, the J end by 3 bases, with 11 bases between. There are 13 residues in the CDR3. Germline V gene data show CDR1 as MDHEN and CDR2 as SYDVKM. The CDR3, as DNA: TGTGCCAGCAGTGTAGGCGGGGTCTACGAGCAGTACTTC. Translated: CASSVGGVYEQYF.

This clone was observed a handful of times. V is TRBV7-2 and J is TRBJ2-1; 9 bases match TRBD2. Germline V gene sequence: CDR1 SGHTA, CDR2 FQGNSA. The V segment lost 6 bases and the J segment 7 bases; nucleotides outside the gene matches: 4. This CDR3 has 13 residues. CDR3 coding DNA: TGTGCCAGCAGAACTAGCGGGTATAATGAGCAGTTCTTC. As protein: CASRTSGYNEQFF.

This rearrangement joins TRBV10-3 to TRBJ2-5, with unresolved D. Germline V gene sequence: CDR1 ENHRY, CDR2 SYGVKD. V dropped 2 bases and J dropped 5 bases, with 6 bases sitting between them. The CDR3 totals 12 residues. CDR3 loop: CAISEVRETQYF. For the CDR3, the DNA is TGTGCCATCAGTGAGGTGCGGGAGACCCAGTACTTC.

V is TRBV6-4 and J is TRBJ1-1, with D hard to call. V gave up 0 bases and J gave up 6 bases, with 11 bases separating them. Germline CDR1 and CDR2: MRHNA and SNTAGT. The CDR3 covers 14 residues. CDR3 in amino acids: CASSDSLWASEAFF. CDR3 nucleotide sequence: TGTGCCAGCAGTGACTCGCTTTGGGCGTCTGAAGCTTTCTTT.

This sequence joins TRBV27 and TRBJ2-7, with 8 bases matching TRBD2. V dropped 6 bases and J dropped 3; count of bases not matched to a gene: 10. Per the germline V gene, CDR1 is MNHEY and CDR2 is SMNVEV (reference sequence). This CDR3 has 15 amino acids. The CDR3 sequence: CASRTPGSGDYEQYF. The CDR3 DNA sequence: TGTGCCAGCAGGACCCCGGGTAGCGGGGACTACGAGCAGTACTTC.

The chain recombines TRBV5-1 with TRBJ2-5, with 9 bases that match TRBD1. Germline V CDR1 and CDR2: SGHRS, YFSETQ. This CDR3 contains 14 residues. V lost 7 bases and J lost 5; bases outside the gene matches: 9. CDR3 DNA: TGCGCCAGCGCCTCCGGACAGGGGCACGAGACCCAGTACTTC. The encoded protein is CASASGQGHETQYF.

The gene calls are TRBV7-3 and TRBJ2-5; D gene unclear. This CDR3 comprises 13 residues. CDR1 and CDR2 (germline): SGHTA, FQGTGA. V was pared by 1 base and J by 2 bases, with 5 bases between. The CDR3 reads CASSLRQQETQYF. For the CDR3, the DNA is TGTGCCAGCAGCTTAAGGCAGCAAGAGACCCAGTACTTC.

The genes are TRBV27 and TRBJ1-5; 10 bases match TRBD1. Germline V gene sequence: CDR1 MNHEY, CDR2 SMNVEV (reference sequence). CDR3 size: 16 residues. With 4 bases clipped from V and 2 bases from J, the junction kept 5 bases outside the gene matches. CDR3 bases: TGTGCCAGCAGTTCCAGGACAGGGGGAGGCAATCAGCCCCAGCATTTT. This sequence encodes CASSSRTGGGNQPQHF.

J is TRBJ1-2 and V is TRBV19; D is possibly TRBD1 (6 bases). Per the germline V gene, CDR1 is LNHDA and CDR2 is SQIVND (reference sequence). This CDR3 has 19 residues. Trimming left V 6 bases short and J 0 bases short, with 26 bases between. In DNA, the CDR3 is TGTGCCAGTAGCAGGGGACGGCTACCGACCAACCTTTCTAACTATGGCTACACCTTC. It is translated as CASSRGRLPTNLSNYGYTF.

This rearrangement joins TRBV27 to TRBJ1-1, with D perhaps TRBD1 (6 bases). V shed 6 bases and J shed 3 bases, with 11 bases lying between them. The CDR3 loop spans 13 amino acids. The germline V gene encodes CDR1 MNHEY and CDR2 SMNVEV (reference sequence). The CDR3 DNA reads as TGTGCCAGCAGACTCAGGGGCTACACTGAAGCTTTCTTT. Translated: CASRLRGYTEAFF.

The chain carries TRBV11-3 and TRBJ2-1, with D unclear. Looked up from germline, CDR1 is SGHNT and CDR2 is YENEEA. CDR3 length equals 13 residues. The ends were cut back, 6 bases at V and 13 bases at J, with 19 bases in the middle. CDR3 bases: TGTGCCAGCAGATTAATTCCAGGCGCCCCCCAGTTCTTC. Its translation is CASRLIPGAPQFF. Combining the CDR3 with reference TRBV11-3 and TRBJ2-1 gives the whole variable domain EAGVVQSPRYKIIEKKQPVAFWCNPISGHNTLYWYLQNLGQGPELLIRYENEEAVDDSQLPKDRFSAERLKGVDSTLKIQPAELGDSAVYLCASRLIPGAPQFFGPGTRLTVL.

V and J are TRBV7-9 and TRBJ2-1; TRBD2 aligns across 13 bases. Germline loops: CDR1 SEHNR, CDR2 FQNEAQ (reference sequence). With 4 bases clipped from V and 8 bases from J, the junction kept 8 bases outside the gene matches. The CDR3 is 16 amino acids. The CDR3 bases are TGTGCCAGCAGCTCGCGGACTAGCGGGAGAATCGATGAGCAGTTCTTC. It is translated as CASSSRTSGRIDEQFF.